A selection of T cell receptor beta chains follows, all from one sample in a study of shared clonotypes between healthy human individuals. Only in-frame clones appear in the TCRdb table, and some are missing; sequencing was by immunoSEQ multiplex PCR. The sample includes roughly 2.1 million clones, roughly 91% of them seen just once. The sequenced sample consisted of naive CD8+ T cells from PBMCs. All receptors come from a man aged 18 to 29 in good health. Some clones in this sample may be carry-over from other donors' samples. CDR3s include the opening cysteine and the closing phenylalanine or tryptophan. D genes are given only for firm matches. Part of the rows lack a size; the others show once, few, many or a class for expanded clones.

J: TRBJ2-2; size: .; D: TRBD1; V: TRBV28; DNA: TGTGCCAGCAGCCCTGGACAGGATGAATGGACCGGGGAGCTGTTTTTT; CDR3: CASSPGQDEWTGELFF
J: TRBJ2-7; size: .; D: .; V: TRBV5-4; DNA: TGTGCCAGCAGCTTGGCATCTAACTACGAGCAGTACTTC; CDR3: CASSLASNYEQYF
J: TRBJ2-1; size: .; D: .; V: TRBV25-1; DNA: TGTGCCAGCAGTGAATTAGTGGGCGATTTACAGGGCCAGCAGTTCTTC; CDR3: CASSELVGDLQGQQFF
J: TRBJ2-7; size: .; D: .; V: TRBV11-2; DNA: TGTGCCAGCAGCTCGCCGCAGGAGTACGAGCAGTACTTC; CDR3: CASSSPQEYEQYF
J: TRBJ2-1; size: .; D: TRBD2; V: TRBV7-8; DNA: TGTGCCAGCAGCTTATTCTCTAGCGGACCTAGAGAAGGGAATGAGCAGTTCTTC; CDR3: CASSLFSSGPREGNEQFF
J: TRBJ1-1; size: few; D: .; V: TRBV4-2; DNA: TGTGCCAGCAGCCAGGGGCCGGCGAACACTGAAGCTTTCTTT; CDR3: CASSQGPANTEAFF
J: TRBJ1-2; size: .; D: .; V: TRBV5-3; DNA: TGTGCCAGAATCAGATGGAACTATGGCTACACCTTC; CDR3: CARIRWNYGYTF
J: TRBJ2-3; size: .; D: .; V: TRBV2; DNA: TGTGCCAGCAGTGATTCGGGGGTTGCGACAGATACGCAGTATTTT; CDR3: CASSDSGVATDTQYF
J: TRBJ1-5; size: .; D: .; V: TRBV19; DNA: TGTGCCAGTAGCGTACAGCGAACAAGCAATCAGCCCCAGCATTTT; CDR3: CASSVQRTSNQPQHF
J: TRBJ1-3; size: .; D: .; V: TRBV19; DNA: TGTGCCAGTAGTATAGTACCGGGACTGGATTCTGGAAACACCATATATTTT; CDR3: CASSIVPGLDSGNTIYF
J: TRBJ1-1; size: many; D: .; V: TRBV7-6; DNA: TGTGCCAGCAGCTCTTATAGTTTCGACAGGACGGGGGCTGAAGCTTTCTTT; CDR3: CASSSYSFDRTGAEAFF
J: TRBJ2-1; size: .; D: TRBD2; V: TRBV7-3; DNA: TGTGCCAGCAGCTACCCGGGACTAGGTGTCAATGAGCAGTTCTTC; CDR3: CASSYPGLGVNEQFF
J: TRBJ2-2; size: .; D: .; V: TRBV6-1; DNA: TGTGCCAGCAGTGTAGGGCAGGGGAAGCTGTTTTTT; CDR3: CASSVGQGKLFF
J: TRBJ1-1; size: .; D: .; V: TRBV28; DNA: TGTGCCAGCTCCGACCGGGGTAGCGGTACTGCCACTGAAGCTTTCTTT; CDR3: CASSDRGSGTATEAFF
J: TRBJ1-2; size: .; D: TRBD1; V: TRBV7-9; DNA: TGTGCCAGCAGCCAGACAGGGGCCGGCCCTAACTATGGCTACACCTTC; CDR3: CASSQTGAGPNYGYTF
J: TRBJ1-2; size: .; D: .; V: TRBV6-1; DNA: TGTGCCAGCAGTGTTTTGGGTCTCCCTGGCTACACCTTC; CDR3: CASSVLGLPGYTF
J: TRBJ2-1; size: .; D: .; V: TRBV18; DNA: TGTGCCAGCTCACCTGAGGGGGGGTCAACACACAATGAGCAGTTCTTC; CDR3: CASSPEGGSTHNEQFF
J: TRBJ2-2; size: .; D: .; V: TRBV10-2; DNA: TGCGCCAGTACAGCGAACACCGGGGAGCTGTTTTTT; CDR3: CASTANTGELFF
J: TRBJ2-4; size: once; D: .; V: TRBV5-1; DNA: TGCGCCAGCAGTCCCTCGCAGGGGAGCCAAAACATTCAGTACTTC; CDR3: CASSPSQGSQNIQYF
J: TRBJ2-5; size: .; D: .; V: TRBV27; DNA: TGTGCCAGCAGTTTGGATTTGGGGCGGGGCCAAGAGACCCAGTACTTC; CDR3: CASSLDLGRGQETQYF
J: TRBJ2-7; size: .; D: .; V: TRBV9; DNA: TGTGCCAGCAGCGTAGATTCCGGGAACGAGCAGTACTTC; CDR3: CASSVDSGNEQYF
J: TRBJ2-7; size: .; D: TRBD1; V: TRBV14; DNA: TGTGCCAGCAGCCAGGGACAGCACTACGAGCAGTACTTC; CDR3: CASSQGQHYEQYF